A selection of T cell receptor beta chains follows, all from one sample in a study of blood T cell repertoires in COVID-19. Produced via immunoSEQ multiplex PCR; TCRdb's table is partial and in-frame only. The data hold about 82,000 clones, with about 78% observed a single time. The sequencing sample was made of peripheral blood. The source of these receptors is a man aged 60 to 69 with COVID-19, enrolled during active disease. Both conserved end residues are part of each CDR3. Each record gives: J gene, D gene, CDR3 length, clone size, V gene, CDR3 protein, CDR3 DNA. D genes are given only for firm matches. The listing skips clone size in some rows; elsewhere it reads once, few, many or a size class.

TRBJ2-3 | TRBD2 | 18 | once | TRBV20-1 | CSASPSSGGARIRDTQYF | TGCAGTGCCAGTCCCTCTAGCGGGGGGGCCAGGATTCGAGATACGCAGTATTTT
TRBJ2-7 | TRBD1 | 18 | . | TRBV10-3 | CAISESYGGRTGEREQYF | TGTGCCATCAGTGAGTCGTACGGTGGCCGGACAGGGGAGAGGGAGCAGTACTTC
TRBJ1-3 | . | 13 | once | TRBV6-1 | CASSSKQGNTIYF | TGTGCCAGCAGTTCCAAACAGGGAAACACCATATATTTT
TRBJ1-1 | . | 12 | few | TRBV2 | CASKGTGTEAFF | TGTGCCAGCAAGGGTACAGGCACTGAAGCTTTCTTT
TRBJ1-5 | . | 14 | few | TRBV19 | CASSTYGGNQPQHF | TGTGCCAGTAGTACCTACGGGGGCAATCAGCCCCAGCATTTT
TRBJ2-7 | . | 11 | . | TRBV10-2 | CASMGGPEQYF | TGCGCCAGCATGGGGGGGCCCGAGCAGTACTTC
TRBJ2-1 | TRBD1 | 16 | . | TRBV18 | CASSLSPGQVVGEQFF | TGTGCCAGCTCACTAAGTCCTGGACAGGTCGTTGGTGAGCAGTTCTTC
TRBJ1-3 | . | 16 | once | TRBV6-5 | CASSYLQGSFGNTIYF | TGTGCCAGCAGTTATCTCCAGGGCTCATTTGGAAACACCATATATTTT
TRBJ1-3 | . | 15 | . | TRBV5-1 | CASSLRHSSGNTIYF | TGCGCCAGCAGCTTGAGGCACAGCTCTGGAAACACCATATATTTT
TRBJ1-2 | . | 14 | . | TRBV5-8 | CASSLEGANYGYTF | TGTGCCAGCAGCTTGGAGGGAGCTAACTATGGCTACACCTTC
TRBJ2-7 | TRBD2 | 14 | once | TRBV24-1 | CATSDPLAGDEQYF | TGTGCCACCAGTGATCCCCTAGCGGGAGACGAGCAGTACTTC
TRBJ1-2 | . | 13 | few | TRBV7-3 | CASSFGANYGYTF | TGTGCCAGCAGCTTCGGGGCTAACTATGGCTACACCTTC
TRBJ1-5 | . | 16 | . | TRBV9 | CASSEGQGLPNQPQHF | TGTGCCAGCAGCGAGGGGCAGGGCCTCCCCAATCAGCCCCAGCATTTT
TRBJ2-4 | TRBD1 | 16 | . | TRBV19 | CASSEGQGGAKNIQYF | TGTGCCAGTAGCGAGGGACAGGGGGGAGCCAAAAACATTCAGTACTTC
TRBJ2-7 | TRBD1 | 13 | . | TRBV14 | CASSVGQGTEQYF | TGTGCCAGCAGCGTAGGACAGGGTACCGAGCAGTACTTC
TRBJ2-3 | TRBD2 | 12 | once | TRBV12-3/TRBV12-4 | CALSGDTDTQYF | TGTGCCCTCAGCGGGGACACAGATACGCAGTATTTT
TRBJ2-1 | TRBD2 | 14 | . | TRBV20-1 | CSASVLAADNEQFF | TGCAGTGCTAGTGTCCTAGCGGCGGACAATGAGCAGTTCTTC
TRBJ1-1 | TRBD1 | 17 | once | TRBV6-6 | CASSPKGGRIEYTEAFF | TGTGCCAGCAGTCCGAAAGGGGGCAGGATCGAGTACACTGAAGCTTTCTTT
TRBJ1-6 | . | 15 | . | TRBV7-6 | CASSLSDSFGSPLHF | TGTGCCAGCAGCTTATCGGACAGTTTCGGATCACCCCTCCACTTT
TRBJ2-7 | TRBD2 | 16 | . | TRBV7-6 | CASSPTGVSGSYEQYF | TGTGCCAGCAGCCCCACCGGGGTTAGCGGGAGTTACGAGCAGTACTTC
TRBJ2-3 | TRBD1 | 15 | . | TRBV24-1 | CATSSRDRATDTQYF | TGTGCCACCAGCTCCCGGGACAGGGCCACAGATACGCAGTATTTT
TRBJ2-3 | TRBD2 | 14 | . | TRBV5-1 | CASSSTSGGDTQYF | TGCGCCAGCAGCTCGACTAGCGGGGGTGATACGCAGTATTTT
TRBJ2-1 | TRBD2 | 16 | few | TRBV2 | CASTEAGVPSYNEQFF | TGTGCCAGCACGGAGGCGGGAGTTCCCTCCTACAATGAGCAGTTCTTC
TRBJ2-5 | . | 13 | . | TRBV18 | CASSPVVGETQYF | TGTGCCAGCTCACCAGTAGTCGGGGAGACCCAGTACTTC
TRBJ2-3 | TRBD2 | 19 | . | TRBV4-3 | CASSQRWVPLAGAADTQYF | TGCGCCAGCAGCCAACGATGGGTGCCCCTAGCGGGAGCCGCAGATACGCAGTATTTT
TRBJ1-4 | . | 15 | . | TRBV6-5 | CASTNQGATNEKLFF | TGTGCCAGCACCAATCAGGGTGCAACTAATGAAAAACTGTTTTTT
TRBJ2-2 | TRBD1 | 18 | . | TRBV7-6 | CASSPTWNRGQDGGELFF | TGTGCCAGCAGCCCAACGTGGAACAGGGGGCAGGACGGCGGGGAGCTGTTTTTT
TRBJ1-2 | . | 12 | few | TRBV6-5 | CATGEPRYGYTF | TGTGCCACTGGGGAGCCAAGGTATGGCTACACCTTC
TRBJ2-4 | . | 13 | . | TRBV12-3/TRBV12-4 | CASSWASPPIQYF | TGTGCCAGCAGTTGGGCTAGCCCCCCGATTCAGTACTTC
TRBJ2-1 | TRBD2 | 14 | once | TRBV2 | CASREREVVNEQFF | TGTGCCAGCAGGGAGCGGGAGGTGGTCAATGAGCAGTTCTTC
TRBJ2-3 | . | 16 | . | TRBV12-2 | CASRFPTGVGTDTQYF | TGTGCAAGTCGTTTTCCGACAGGGGTGGGCACAGATACGCAGTATTTT
TRBJ1-1 | TRBD1 | 15 | . | TRBV7-2 | CASSLTAGGNTEAFF | TGTGCCAGCAGCTTGACGGCAGGGGGTAACACTGAAGCTTTCTTT
TRBJ2-1 | TRBD2 | 12 | . | TRBV29-1 | CSVGLDRFEQFF | TGCAGCGTGGGACTAGATCGGTTTGAGCAGTTCTTC
TRBJ1-2 | . | 14 | . | TRBV10-3 | CAIQQGFGDYGYTF | TGTGCCATTCAACAGGGTTTCGGAGACTATGGCTACACCTTC
TRBJ2-4 | . | 14 | . | TRBV9 | CASSVRGAENIQYF | TGTGCCAGCAGCGTTCGCGGGGCGGAAAACATTCAGTACTTC
TRBJ1-4 | . | 15 | . | TRBV5-1 | CASRRVLTTNEKLFF | TGCGCCAGCAGGCGTGTCCTCACGACTAATGAAAAACTGTTTTTT
TRBJ1-2 | . | 16 | . | TRBV5-1 | CASSSFGQAEIYGYTF | TGCGCCAGCAGCTCCTTCGGCCAGGCCGAGATCTATGGCTACACCTTC
TRBJ1-5 | TRBD1 | 17 | . | TRBV19 | CASMKPRGDRGYQPQHF | TGTGCCAGTATGAAACCAAGAGGTGACAGGGGTTATCAGCCCCAGCATTTT
TRBJ2-7 | TRBD2 | 14 | . | TRBV19 | CASSATSGDYEQYF | TGTGCCAGTAGTGCCACTAGCGGAGACTACGAGCAGTACTTC
TRBJ2-1 | TRBD1 | 14 | once | TRBV6-5 | CASSSGTGWNEQFF | TGTGCCAGCAGCTCCGGGACAGGGTGGAATGAGCAGTTCTTC
TRBJ2-5 | . | 15 | . | TRBV7-2 | CASSLEHSGQETQYF | TGTGCCAGCAGCTTAGAGCACAGCGGTCAAGAGACCCAGTACTTC
TRBJ2-5 | . | 14 | . | TRBV19 | CASSIGRGQETQYF | TGTGCCAGTAGTATAGGAAGGGGCCAAGAGACCCAGTACTTC
TRBJ1-4 | TRBD1 | 15 | once | TRBV2 | CASTRKDRYNEKLFF | TGTGCCAGCACCCGAAAGGACAGGTATAATGAAAAACTGTTTTTT
TRBJ1-3 | . | 16 | . | TRBV7-2 | CASSLVGSALGNTIYF | TGTGCCAGCAGCTTAGTGGGGAGCGCGCTTGGAAACACCATATATTTT
TRBJ1-1 | TRBD1 | 15 | . | TRBV7-3 | CASSSGQGAHGEAFF | TGTGCCAGCAGCTCGGGACAGGGGGCGCATGGTGAAGCTTTCTTT
TRBJ2-3 | . | 13 | few | TRBV9 | CASSVGPPDTQYF | TGTGCCAGCAGCGTAGGGCCCCCGGATACGCAGTATTTT
TRBJ2-1 | TRBD2 | 15 | . | TRBV6-2/TRBV6-3 | CASSQLAGGPLEQFF | TGTGCCAGCAGCCAACTAGCGGGGGGGCCTCTTGAGCAGTTCTTC
TRBJ1-4 | . | 13 | . | TRBV7-8 | CASSSLEYEKLFF | TGTGCCAGCAGCTCCTTGGAGTATGAAAAACTGTTTTTT
TRBJ2-3 | TRBD1 | 14 | . | TRBV10-3 | CATHPGQVDGTQYF | TGTGCCACCCATCCGGGACAGGTCGATGGTACGCAGTATTTT
TRBJ2-7 | TRBD2 | 15 | many | TRBV2 | CASSDQRGGSTTQYF | TGTGCCAGCAGTGACCAGCGGGGGGGGTCTACGACACAGTACTTC
TRBJ1-2 | . | 15 | . | TRBV3-1/TRBV3-2 | CASSLFRLGRDGYTF | TGTGCCAGCAGCCTTTTTAGGCTGGGGCGCGATGGCTACACCTTC
TRBJ1-5 | . | 15 | . | TRBV11-2 | CASSLGADSNQPQHF | TGTGCCAGCAGCCTTGGGGCGGACAGCAATCAGCCCCAGCATTTT
TRBJ2-7 | TRBD2 | 15 | . | TRBV19 | CASSPRTSGGDEQYF | TGTGCCAGTAGTCCGAGGACTAGCGGGGGCGACGAGCAGTACTTC
TRBJ1-2 | . | 12 | . | TRBV4-1 | CASSHRVYGYTF | TGCGCCAGCAGCCACCGGGTTTATGGCTACACCTTC
TRBJ2-3 | . | 13 | . | TRBV7-6 | CASSSPYLDTQYF | TGTGCCAGCAGCTCCCCCTATCTGGATACGCAGTATTTT
TRBJ2-7 | TRBD2 | 17 | . | TRBV7-2 | CASSLAGTSGAPYEQYF | TGTGCCAGCAGCTTAGCCGGGACTAGCGGGGCCCCTTACGAGCAGTACTTC
TRBJ1-5 | . | 16 | many | TRBV21-1 | CASSKGDRVYHQPQHF | TGTGCCAGCAGCAAAGGGGACAGGGTTTATCATCAGCCCCAGCATTTT
TRBJ2-5 | . | 12 | . | TRBV7-7 | CASSPPAGTQYF | TGTGCTAGCAGCCCCCCCGCAGGGACCCAGTACTTC
TRBJ2-5 | TRBD2 | 12 | . | TRBV27 | CASQAGSGAQYF | TGTGCCAGTCAAGCGGGATCGGGGGCCCAGTACTTC
TRBJ2-6 | TRBD2 | 19 | . | TRBV5-8 | CASSLVVTSASSGANVLTF | TGTGCCAGCAGCTTGGTGGTCACTAGCGCTAGCTCTGGGGCCAACGTCCTGACTTTC